This record looks at one T cell receptor (beta chain) sequence and its context. The read ends 3 residues before the CDR3 terminus; that terminus is restored from the germline J gene. The data were taken from a study of T cells in women clearing cervical HPV infection. The CDR3 length is 17 residues. Germline values: CDR1 LNHDA, CDR2 SQIVND (reference sequence). Average input was roughly 1,200 ng genomic DNA for immunoSEQ TCR beta CDR3 amplification. Here immunoSEQ multiplex PCR was the method, and the copy in TCRdb shows in-frame clones only, minus some. Reported are some 20,000 clones; the ten largest clones contain 5% to 6.5%.

The source is a woman aged 18-70 years with a cervical HPV16 infection that either progressed to CIN3+ or cleared (not recorded which). The chain recombines TRBV19 with TRBJ1-2; a weak D match, TRBD1 (6 bases). Material: blood buffy coat. CDR3 sequence reads: CASSISLAGGPPYDYTF. The sequenced CDR3 bases are TGTGCCAGTAGTATCTCACTAGCGGGGGGCCCTCCCTACGAC.